This T cell receptor (beta chain) was observed in a study of beta chain features in type 1 diabetes. Study-wide context: The samples had 100 million to 140 million sorted cells examined in all.

Worth noting for this clone: What it binds is not known.

Study results and caveats: The study found that naive, central memory and Treg TCRB repertoires appeared more similar in patients than in healthy donors. Researchers report that Type 1 diabetes patients had moderately but significantly shorter TCRB CDR3s across all four CD4+ subsets. cDNA-based sequencing might over-represent cells highly expressing TCR.

The germline gives CDR1 MNHNS, CDR2 SASEGT. V shed 2 bases and J shed 8 bases, with 18 bases lying between them. The CDR3 is made up of 16 amino acids. Every bit of the isolated RNA underwent reverse transcription, so sequencing read expressed TCRB transcripts. Profiling relied on immunoSEQ multiplex PCR, and the TCRdb table lists in-frame clones only, not all of them. Among a few hundred thousand clones listed, around 10% were seen once. Over 95% purity was reached by all sorted populations. This clonotype was obtained from a young man with type 1 diabetes. Sequencing was carried out using central memory CD4+ T cells from blood. The V gene is TRBV6-1, the J gene TRBJ1-4; possible D gene TRBD1, 5 bases. CDR3 sequence reads: CASSEFHGPRDEKLFF. In DNA form, the CDR3 reads TGTGCCAGCAGTGAATTTCACGGGCCTCGGGACGAAAAACTGTTTTTT.